This T cell receptor beta chain was profiled in a study of CD8+ T cells in alopecia areata. Turning to the study itself: It was oral tofacitinib, at 5 to 10 mg twice daily, that treated patients received. General study points: Persistence of many expanded lesional clones was seen in scalp and blood during tofacitinib. Shared TCR sequences were less clear between patients than in mice, possibly partly from HLA diversity. Alphabeta T cells residing in normal skin are also sequenced in scalp samples.

RNA extraction was followed by reverse transcription into cDNA, which acted as the sequencing template. Libraries were prepared by immunoSEQ multiplex PCR; TCRdb keeps only in-frame clonotypes and omits some of them. The sample has roughly 120,000 clones; 53% are singletons. Treatment: oral pan-JAK inhibitor, 5-10 mg twice daily. With respect to this clone: Its antigen is not identified.

The clonotype originates from a human donor with alopecia areata. The source material was CD4+ T cells sorted from blood, sampled at week 4, from a patient treated with tofacitinib.

The CDR3 DNA sequence: TGTGCCAGCAGCTCCAGGTCAGGGGCCTACGAGCAGTACTTC. It translates to CASSSRSGAYEQYF. This chain links TRBV7-6 with TRBJ2-7, with TRBD1 as a possible D gene (6 bases). The length of the CDR3 is 14 residues. Germline assignment: CDR1 SGHVS and CDR2 FNYEAQ. Trimming removed 4 bases from V and 2 bases from J, with 12 bases in between.